The 7 T cell receptor beta chains listed next were all sequenced from one sample in a study of shared clonotypes between healthy human individuals. The assay was immunoSEQ multiplex PCR, and TCRdb's table has in-frame clones only and misses some. Among some 2,500,000 clones listed, 80% to 95% were seen once. The sample consisted of naive CD4+ T cells from PBMCs. Subset defined: CD45RA+ positively selected. These receptors originate from a young man in good health. Some clones in this sample may be carry-over from other donors' samples.

CDR3 in amino acids: CASSYSKATQAYF. The CDR3 nucleotides are TGTGCCAGCAGTTACTCGAAGGCAACCCAGGCTTACTTC. The chain joins TRBV6-5 to TRBJ2-7; D not resolved. The V gene's germline CDR1 is MNHEY and CDR2 SVGAGI. The CDR3 spans 13 residues. V lost 0 bases to trimming and J lost 13 bases, with 16 bases between them.

This clone turned up a few times. The chain joins TRBV6-5 to TRBJ1-5; D unresolved. The ends were cut back, 0 bases at V and 4 bases at J, with 7 bases in the middle. Germline V gene lookup returns CDR1 MNHEY and CDR2 SVGAGI. CDR3 size: 14 residues. In DNA form, the CDR3 reads TGTGCCAGCAGTTACTCCTCTCTTAATCAGCCCCAGCATTTT. It yields the protein CASSYSSLNQPQHF.

The gene calls are TRBV27 and TRBJ2-5; D gene ambiguous. The CDR3 spans 13 residues. The V end was cut by 6 bases, the J end by 5 bases, with 13 bases between. The germline V gene has CDR1 MNHEY and CDR2 SMNVEV (reference sequence). The CDR3 DNA follows: TGTGCCAGCAGGTTTTCCCCCTGGGAGACCCAGTACTTC. Translation: CASRFSPWETQYF.

In the case of this clone: Other nucleotide sequences in the sample specify the same CDR3. The rearrangement joins TRBV9 to TRBJ2-3; D remains unclear. The V gene's germline CDR1 is SGDLS and CDR2 YYNGEE. CDR3 length: 15 amino acids. Trimming took 0 bases from V and 0 from J, leaving 8 bases between them. For the CDR3, the DNA is TGTGCCAGCAGCGTAGTTGGCACTAGCACAGATACGCAGTATTTT. Its protein is CASSVVGTSTDTQYF. Filled out from reference TRBV9 and TRBJ2-3, the complete variable domain reads DSGVTQTPKHLITATGQRVTLRCSPRSGDLSVYWYQQSLDQGLQFLIQYYNGEERAKGNILERFSAQQFPDLHSELNLSSLELGDSALYFCASSVVGTSTDTQYFGPGTRLTVL.

The V gene is TRBV11-2, the J gene TRBJ2-2; 9 nucleotides align to TRBD1. J was trimmed by 0 bases and V by 6 bases; bases with no gene match: 2. This CDR3 spans 15 amino acids. Germline V gene lookup returns CDR1 SGHAT and CDR2 FQNNGV. The CDR3 DNA sequence: TGTGCCAGCAGGTGGACAGGGGCGAACACCGGGGAGCTGTTTTTT. As protein: CASRWTGANTGELFF.

As regards this clone: Relative to the germline gene, one junction end is altered; a read error may explain this. The genes are TRBV14 and TRBJ2-7, with 11 positions matching TRBD2. The CDR3 runs to 13 residues. Looked up from germline, CDR1 is SGHDN and CDR2 is FVKESK. This CDR3 reads CASRQLAGEEQYF. The CDR3 nucleotides read TGTGCCAGCCGCCAACTAGCGGGAGAGGAGCAGTACTTC.

This clone was observed a handful of times. This chain connects TRBV6-1 to TRBJ2-4, with D possibly TRBD1 on 5 matching bases. Trimming removed 4 bases from V and 2 bases from J, with 9 bases in between. CDR3 size: 14 residues. The germline V gene has CDR1 MNHNS and CDR2 SASEGT. The CDR3 coding sequence is TGTGCCAGCAGTGGGCAGGGTTCCAAAAACATTCAGTACTTC. It is translated as CASSGQGSKNIQYF.